The clone carrying this T cell receptor beta chain was picked up one time. The sample comes from a study of blood T cell repertoires in COVID-19. Study-level background: The study drew acute and convalescent COVID-19 samples from the United States, Italy and Spain. T cells, B-cell-depleted T cells, or PBMCs provided the cDNA or gDNA that served as material.

As originally analysed: Amplifying reference gene primers gave estimates of nucleated cell counts. Generated by immunoSEQ multiplex PCR, the TCRdb table keeps only in-frame clones and is missing some. D and trimming come from the DNA, and the V and J calls and clone size come from that table. The sample shows 140,000 or so clones, 60% to 80% of them seen only once. V trimming: 7 bases; J trimming: 5 bases; junction bases outside the gene matches: 16. From germline, CDR1 is MNHEY and CDR2 SVGAGI. This CDR3 is 16 amino acids long. The receptor comes from a man between 45 and 60 years old with active or convalescent COVID-19. The V call is TRBV6-5, the J call TRBJ1-2; 7 bases align to TRBD1. The sample comprised peripheral blood. CDR3 protein: CASTFSGTDYWYGYTF. The CDR3, as DNA: TGTGCCAGCACTTTCTCCGGGACAGACTACTGGTATGGCTACACCTTC.